Given below is one T cell receptor (beta chain) in context. Primers for the PCR totalled 60 Vbeta and 13 Jbeta. Clones were read by immunoSEQ multiplex PCR, and TCRdb kept only the in-frame ones, dropping some. Of around 130,000 clones listed, 65% to 75% are singletons. CDR1 is SNHLY and CDR2 is FYNNEI in the germline V gene. The CDR3 sequence is 12 residues long. Trimming took off 7 bases at V and 11 bases at J, with 17 bases between the two ends. The sample originates from a study of cytomegalovirus exposure and HLA in healthy donors. At the level of the study: Roughly 179 million T cells yielded 90 million to 130 million unique TCR beta sequences, as an earlier analysis found. Just over 80% of 350 to 400 genotyped donors fell in the Caucasian-associated ancestry cluster.

The sequenced sample was PBMCs. The chain employs TRBV2 and TRBJ1-1; possible D gene TRBD1, 6 bases. This TCR was sampled from a man aged 35 to 55 in good health and CMV-seropositive. The chain's CDR3 is CASTQGSSRAFF. Written as DNA, the CDR3 is TGTGCCAGCACTCAGGGGTCGTCTCGGGCTTTCTTT.